A selection of T cell receptor beta chains follows, all from one sample in a study of post-analysis software for immune sequencing data. TCRdb reprocessed the PCR reads with MiXCR, giving one entry per CDR3 protein. This table has approximately 260,000 distinct CDR3 sequences, 35% to 40% appearing once. The specimen sequenced was blood. Receptor source: a girl under 18 with multiple sclerosis. Both conserved end residues are trimmed from each CDR3.

j_gene	v_gene	CDR3aa
TRBJ1-1	TRBV6-5	ASSSTTSKGVSKAF
TRBJ1-5	TRBV12-3/TRBV12-4	ASNLGWDTRSEPQH
TRBJ1-1	TRBV29-1	SAERDRNTEAF
TRBJ1-6	TRBV20-1	SARDQWTYNSPLH
TRBJ2-1	TRBV2	ASLAREQF
TRBJ1-4	TRBV6-1	ASSVGETNEKLF
TRBJ2-3	TRBV7-3	ASSLGQGITDTQY
TRBJ2-1	TRBV10-2	ASSESREQF
TRBJ1-1	TRBV5-1	ASSLAAYSKQANTEAF
TRBJ2-2	TRBV6-5	ASSYGMRGTGELF
TRBJ2-1	TRBV20-1	SASRPDESYNEQF
TRBJ2-4	TRBV15	ATSRETNIQY
TRBJ2-1	TRBV20-1	SAGDPASGGGGYNEQF
TRBJ2-1	TRBV5-4	ASKLDSDHNEQF
TRBJ1-2	TRBV7-9	ASSSDT
TRBJ1-2	TRBV5-1	ASSLGQEDGYT
TRBJ1-2	TRBV27	ASSLTFIGGDNYGYT
TRBJ2-1	TRBV28	ASTDQDESNEQF
TRBJ2-1	TRBV5-1	ASSQANEQF
TRBJ1-3	TRBV29-1	SAFSGNTIY
TRBJ1-3	TRBV29-1	SVGTGSSGNTIY
TRBJ1-2	TRBV6-1	ASIGWANYGYT
TRBJ2-1	TRBV5-1	ASSPLRGRHNEQF
TRBJ2-5	TRBV20-1	SVRGWSGETQY
TRBJ1-1	TRBV11-2	AGSSGTVNTEAF
TRBJ1-1	TRBV11-2	ASSNLRVAEAF
TRBJ1-1	TRBV7-6	ANSLGEGTPNTEAF
TRBJ1-2	TRBV27	ASSQAQGADGYT
TRBJ2-7	TRBV7-7	ASSFGPSYEQY
TRBJ1-4	TRBV3-1	ASSQDGWNEKLF
TRBJ2-7	TRBV6-2/TRBV6-3	ARSWLDGFVNEQY
TRBJ1-1	TRBV28	ATKAYTEAF
TRBJ1-1	TRBV19	ASSIMGTEAF
TRBJ2-4	TRBV4-1	ASSQGANKAKNIQY
TRBJ2-1	TRBV5-1	ASSVVGRGANEQF
TRBJ2-5	TRBV28	ASSFKGETQY
TRBJ2-3	TRBV20-1	SARGLAGADTQY
TRBJ2-5	TRBV28	ASRATVSQETQY
TRBJ1-1	TRBV5-6	ASSLAGLILNTEAF